This TCR beta chain was recovered during a study of cytomegalovirus exposure and HLA in healthy donors. Whole-study results and caveats: CMV serostatus stood as the only immune exposure information on hand. Association of a missense DCLRE1C variant with TCR beta V- and J-gene trimming was reported in a later analysis. Fewer N-insertions than the roughly 630-donor mean were reportedly shown by an Asian-associated ancestry cluster in a later analysis.

As regards this clone: The antigen is not known.

The PCR had 60 Vbeta and 13 Jbeta primers. Original processing notes: An analysis performed later counted about 80 million unique TCR beta chains (roughly 10 million of them shared). The protocol was immunoSEQ multiplex PCR, while the TCRdb copy is restricted to in-frame clones and leaves out a portion. V, J and clone size are taken as reported in that table, and D and trimming were inferred from the DNA itself. The sample consists of about 140,000 clones, about 80% of them appearing once. Input material: PBMCs. The TCR originated in a woman between 35 and 50 years old in good health and CMV-seronegative.

CDR3 DNA sequence: TGTGCCAGCAGCGTCCCAGGGGGTTACTTC. It yields the protein CASSVPGGYF. The chain joins TRBV2 to TRBJ2-7; 7 bases are a match to TRBD1. CDR3 length: 10 residues. The ends lost 6 bases at V and 13 bases at J; junction bases unmatched: 6. Looked up from germline, CDR1 is SNHLY and CDR2 is FYNNEI.